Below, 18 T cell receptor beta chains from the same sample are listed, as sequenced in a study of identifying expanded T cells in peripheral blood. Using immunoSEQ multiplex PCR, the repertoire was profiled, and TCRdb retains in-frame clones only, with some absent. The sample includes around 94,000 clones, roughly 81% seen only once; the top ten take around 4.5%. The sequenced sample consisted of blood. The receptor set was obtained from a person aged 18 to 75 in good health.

CDR3 DNA: TGTGCCAGCAGGTGGACAGGGGGTGGCTACACCTTC. This sequence encodes CASRWTGGGYTF. The chain uses TRBV27 and TRBJ1-2; 10 positions agree with TRBD1. V gave up 6 bases and J gave up 7 bases; unmatched junction bases: 2. Per germline, CDR1 MNHEY and CDR2 SMNVEV (reference sequence). The CDR3 is made up of 12 amino acids.

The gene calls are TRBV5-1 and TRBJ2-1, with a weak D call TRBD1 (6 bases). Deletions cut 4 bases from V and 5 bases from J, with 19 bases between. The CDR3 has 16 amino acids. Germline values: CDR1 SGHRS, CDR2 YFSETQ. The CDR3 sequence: CASSPGQGTSHNEQFF. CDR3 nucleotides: TGCGCCAGCAGCCCCGGTCAGGGGACCTCACACAATGAGCAGTTCTTC.

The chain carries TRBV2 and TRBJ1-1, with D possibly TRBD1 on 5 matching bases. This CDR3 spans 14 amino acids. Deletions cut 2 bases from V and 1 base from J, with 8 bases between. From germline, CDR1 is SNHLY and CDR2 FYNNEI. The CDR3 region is CASSERTSNTEAFF. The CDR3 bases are TGTGCCAGCAGTGAACGGACATCGAACACTGAAGCTTTCTTT.

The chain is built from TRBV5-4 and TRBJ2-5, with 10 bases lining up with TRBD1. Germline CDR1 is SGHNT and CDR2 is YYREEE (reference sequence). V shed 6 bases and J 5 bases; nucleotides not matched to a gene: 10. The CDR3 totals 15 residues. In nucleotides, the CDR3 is TGTGCCAGCACCCATGAGACAGGGGGCGCGGAGACCCAGTACTTC. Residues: CASTHETGGAETQYF.

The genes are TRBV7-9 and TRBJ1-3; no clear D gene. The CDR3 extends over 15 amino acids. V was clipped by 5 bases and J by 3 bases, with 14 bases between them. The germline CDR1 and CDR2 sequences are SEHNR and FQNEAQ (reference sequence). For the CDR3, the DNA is TGTGCCAGCAGCCAGCGTCGGGGTTTTGGAAACACCATATATTTT. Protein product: CASSQRRGFGNTIYF.

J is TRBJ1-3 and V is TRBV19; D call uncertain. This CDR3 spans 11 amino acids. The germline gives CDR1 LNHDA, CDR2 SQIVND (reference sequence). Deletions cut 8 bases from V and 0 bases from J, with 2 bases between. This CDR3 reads CASDSGNTIYF. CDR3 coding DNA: TGTGCCAGTGACTCTGGAAACACCATATATTTT.

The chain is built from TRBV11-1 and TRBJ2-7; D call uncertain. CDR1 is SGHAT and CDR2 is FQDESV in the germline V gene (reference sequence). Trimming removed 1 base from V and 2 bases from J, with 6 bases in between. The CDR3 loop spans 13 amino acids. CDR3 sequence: CASSLGSTYEQYF. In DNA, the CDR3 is TGTGCCAGCAGCTTAGGCAGCACCTACGAGCAGTACTTC.

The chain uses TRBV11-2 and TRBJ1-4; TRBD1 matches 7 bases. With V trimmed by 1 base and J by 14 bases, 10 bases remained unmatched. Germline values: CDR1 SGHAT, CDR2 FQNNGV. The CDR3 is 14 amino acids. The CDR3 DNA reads TGTGCCAGCAGCTTAGTCCGGACAGGCGGAGAGCTGTTTTTT. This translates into CASSLVRTGGELFF.

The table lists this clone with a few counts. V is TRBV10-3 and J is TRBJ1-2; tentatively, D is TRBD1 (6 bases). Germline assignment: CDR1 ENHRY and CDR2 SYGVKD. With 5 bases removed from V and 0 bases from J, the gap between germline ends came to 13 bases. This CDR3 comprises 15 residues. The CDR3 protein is CAISLMDRANYGYTF. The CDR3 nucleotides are TGTGCCATCAGTCTTATGGACAGAGCTAACTATGGCTACACCTTC.

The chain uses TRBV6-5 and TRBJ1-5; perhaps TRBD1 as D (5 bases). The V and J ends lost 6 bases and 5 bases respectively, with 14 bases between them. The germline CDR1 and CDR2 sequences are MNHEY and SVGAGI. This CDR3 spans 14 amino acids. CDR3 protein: CASSLGRHDQPQHF. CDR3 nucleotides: TGTGCCAGCAGCCTGGGACGGCATGATCAGCCCCAGCATTTT.

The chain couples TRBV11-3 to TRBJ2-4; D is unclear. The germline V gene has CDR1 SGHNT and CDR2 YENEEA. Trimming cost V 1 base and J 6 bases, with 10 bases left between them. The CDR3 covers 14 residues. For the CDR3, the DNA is TGTGCCAGCAGCTTAGGCCAGGAACCAAACATTCAGTACTTC. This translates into CASSLGQEPNIQYF.

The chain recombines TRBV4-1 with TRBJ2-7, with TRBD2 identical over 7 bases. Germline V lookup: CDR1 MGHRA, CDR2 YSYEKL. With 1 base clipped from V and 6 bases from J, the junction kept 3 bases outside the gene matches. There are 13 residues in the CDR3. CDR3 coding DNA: TGCGCCAGCAGCCAAGTTCCGGGAGGCGAGCAGTACTTC. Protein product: CASSQVPGGEQYF.

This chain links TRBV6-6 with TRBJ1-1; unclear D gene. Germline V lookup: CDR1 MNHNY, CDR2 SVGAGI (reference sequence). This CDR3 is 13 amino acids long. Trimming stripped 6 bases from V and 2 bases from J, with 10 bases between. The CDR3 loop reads CASRPPHNTEAFF. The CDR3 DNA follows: TGTGCCAGCAGGCCTCCGCACAACACTGAAGCTTTCTTT.

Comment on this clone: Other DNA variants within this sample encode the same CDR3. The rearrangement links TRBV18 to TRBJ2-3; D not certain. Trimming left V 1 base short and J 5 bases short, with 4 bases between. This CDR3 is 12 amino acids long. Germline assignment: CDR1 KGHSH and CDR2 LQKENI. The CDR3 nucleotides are TGTGCCAGCTCACCACTGGTAGATACGCAGTATTTT. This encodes CASSPLVDTQYF.

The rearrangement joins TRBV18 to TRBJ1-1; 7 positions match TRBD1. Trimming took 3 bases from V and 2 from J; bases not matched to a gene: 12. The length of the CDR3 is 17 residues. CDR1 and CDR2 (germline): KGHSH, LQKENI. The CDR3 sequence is CASSPDTQGWGNTEAFF. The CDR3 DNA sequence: TGTGCCAGCTCACCCGATACACAGGGGTGGGGTAACACTGAAGCTTTCTTT.

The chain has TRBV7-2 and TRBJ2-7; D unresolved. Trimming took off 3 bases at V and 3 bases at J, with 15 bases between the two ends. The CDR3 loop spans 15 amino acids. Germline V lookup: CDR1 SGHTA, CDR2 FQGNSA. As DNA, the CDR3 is TGTGCCAGCAGCTTTGGGCCCGGAGACATCTACGAGCAGTACTTC. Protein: CASSFGPGDIYEQYF.

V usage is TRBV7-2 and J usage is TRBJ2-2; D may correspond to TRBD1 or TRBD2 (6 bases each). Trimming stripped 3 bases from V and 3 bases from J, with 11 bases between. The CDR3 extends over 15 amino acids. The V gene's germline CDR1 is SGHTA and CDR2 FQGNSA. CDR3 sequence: CASSFDRRDTGELFF. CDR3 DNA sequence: TGTGCCAGCAGCTTCGACAGGAGGGACACCGGGGAGCTGTTTTTT.

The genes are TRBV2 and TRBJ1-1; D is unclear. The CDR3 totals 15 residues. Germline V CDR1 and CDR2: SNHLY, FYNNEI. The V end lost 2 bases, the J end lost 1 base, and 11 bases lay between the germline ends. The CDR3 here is CASSEPPGENTEAFF. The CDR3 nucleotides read TGTGCCAGCAGTGAACCCCCCGGAGAGAACACTGAAGCTTTCTTT.